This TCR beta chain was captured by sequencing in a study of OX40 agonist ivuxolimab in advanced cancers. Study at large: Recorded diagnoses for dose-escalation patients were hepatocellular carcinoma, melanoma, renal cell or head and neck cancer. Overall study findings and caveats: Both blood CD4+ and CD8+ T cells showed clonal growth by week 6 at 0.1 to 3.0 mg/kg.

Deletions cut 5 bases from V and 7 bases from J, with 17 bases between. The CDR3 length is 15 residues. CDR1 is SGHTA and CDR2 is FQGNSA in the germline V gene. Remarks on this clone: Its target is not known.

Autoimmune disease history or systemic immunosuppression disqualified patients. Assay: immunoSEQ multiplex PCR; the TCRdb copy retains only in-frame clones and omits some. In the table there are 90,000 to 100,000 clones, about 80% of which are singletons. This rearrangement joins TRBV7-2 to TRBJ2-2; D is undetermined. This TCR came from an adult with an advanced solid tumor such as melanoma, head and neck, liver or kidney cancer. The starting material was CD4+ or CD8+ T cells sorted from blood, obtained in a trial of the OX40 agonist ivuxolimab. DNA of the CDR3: TGTGCCAGCAGCCCCCTGGGTCTGGGCGGCGGGGAGCTGTTTTTT. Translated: CASSPLGLGGGELFF. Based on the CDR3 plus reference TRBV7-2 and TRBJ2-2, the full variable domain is GAGVSQSPSNKVTEKGKDVELRCDPISGHTALYWYRQSLGQGLEFLIYFQGNSAPDKSGLPSDRFSAERTGGSVSTLTIQRTQQEDSAVYLCASSPLGLGGGELFFGEGSRLTVL.